Presented here are 14 T cell receptor beta chains from one specimen sequenced in a study of control samples from healthy donors and cancer patients. The protocol was immunoSEQ multiplex PCR, while the TCRdb copy is restricted to in-frame clones and leaves out a portion. The sample lists 350,000 to 450,000 clones; 80% to 95% were seen once. Sequenced material: PBMCs. These receptors were collected from a man aged 40-55 years with head and neck cancer.

The chain couples TRBV9 to TRBJ1-4, with 8 positions matching TRBD1. V shed 0 bases, J shed 3 bases, and the junction held 1 base outside the gene matches. CDR3 length equals 15 residues. The germline V gene encodes CDR1 SGDLS and CDR2 YYNGEE. The CDR3, as DNA: TGTGCCAGCAGCGTAGCGGGACAGGCTAATGAAAAACTGTTTTTT. Translating gives CASSVAGQANEKLFF. The full variable domain, rest sourced from reference TRBV9 and TRBJ1-4, is DSGVTQTPKHLITATGQRVTLRCSPRSGDLSVYWYQQSLDQGLQFLIQYYNGEERAKGNILERFSAQQFPDLHSELNLSSLELGDSALYFCASSVAGQANEKLFFGSGTQLSVL.

This clone has a single count. The chain employs TRBV4-1 and TRBJ2-2; possibly TRBD1 for D (5 bases). Trimming left V 4 bases short and J 2 bases short, with 14 bases between. Germline lookup yields CDR1 MGHRA and CDR2 YSYEKL. The CDR3 is 16 residues long. The CDR3 loop reads CASSPRGRANTGELFF. In nucleotides, the CDR3 is TGCGCCAGCAGCCCCCGAGGCAGGGCAAACACCGGGGAGCTGTTTTTT.

The chain links TRBV3-1 (or the pseudogene TRBV3-2) to TRBJ2-7, with unresolved D. This CDR3 contains 13 residues. Trimming shortened V by 4 bases and J by 1 base, and 8 bases separated the two germline ends. CDR1 is LGHDT and CDR2 is YNNKEL in the germline V gene (reference sequence). CDR3 in amino acids: CASSPSRSYEQYF. The CDR3 region has the DNA TGTGCCAGCAGCCCCTCCCGTTCCTACGAGCAGTACTTC.

The chain employs TRBV20-1 and TRBJ1-2; no reliable D call. V lost 6 bases to trimming and J lost 4 bases, with 9 bases between them. Germline CDR1 reads DFQATT; CDR2 reads SNEGSKA (reference sequence). CDR3 length equals 11 residues. The CDR3 loop is CSAGMPYGYTF. In DNA, the CDR3 is TGCAGTGCCGGAATGCCCTATGGCTACACCTTC.

CDR3 sequence: CASSDSGVTGELFF. The CDR3 DNA reads as TGTGCCAGCAGTGACTCGGGGGTGACCGGGGAGCTGTTTTTT. The chain recombines TRBV6-4 with TRBJ2-2; the D call may be TRBD1 or TRBD2 (5 bases each). Germline-derived CDR1 and CDR2 are MRHNA and SNTAGT. The V end was cut by 0 bases, the J end by 5 bases, with 7 bases between. This CDR3 region has 14 residues.

V and J are TRBV12-3 or TRBV12-4 and TRBJ1-1, with no clear D. This CDR3 has 13 residues. V lost 6 bases and J lost 4, with 12 bases in between. The CDR3 loop is CASRIDGLTEAFF. The CDR3 DNA reads TGTGCCAGCAGGATCGACGGCCTCACTGAAGCTTTCTTT.

This CDR3 reads CASSPGTGLQETQYF. The DNA of the CDR3 is TGTGCCAGCAGCCCAGGGACAGGATTACAAGAGACCCAGTACTTC. The chain recombines TRBV7-6 with TRBJ2-5; 8 nucleotides agree with TRBD1. V dropped 5 bases and J dropped 2; count of bases not matched to a gene: 7. The CDR3 extends over 15 amino acids. Germline V gene data show CDR1 as SGHVS and CDR2 as FNYEAQ.

The CDR3 nucleotides are TGTGCCAGCAGCTTAATGCACGGGATTTTTGACACTGAAGCTTTCTTT. It specifies CASSLMHGIFDTEAFF. The chain couples TRBV7-2 to TRBJ1-1; D is ambiguous. The CDR3 has 16 residues. V shed 2 bases and J shed 3 bases, with 16 bases lying between them. The germline CDR1 and CDR2 sequences are SGHTA and FQGNSA.

The table lists this clone with a count of one. The gene calls are TRBV7-6 and TRBJ2-3; TRBD1 might be the D (6 bases). Germline values: CDR1 SGHVS, CDR2 FNYEAQ. V shed 6 bases and J shed 6 bases, with 22 bases lying between them. The CDR3 has 16 amino acids. The CDR3 sequence: CASSRSDDRPPDTQYF. In DNA form, the CDR3 reads TGTGCCAGCAGTCGCTCTGATGACAGGCCACCGGATACGCAGTATTTT. Full variable domain (outside the CDR3, taken from reference TRBV7-6 and TRBJ2-3): GAGVSQSPRYKVTKRGQDVALRCDPISGHVSLYWYRQALGQGPEFLTYFNYEAQQDKSGLPNDRFSAERPEGSISTLTIQRTEQRDSAMYRCASSRSDDRPPDTQYFGPGTRLTVL.

The chain combines TRBV28 with TRBJ2-7; D ambiguous. Germline CDR1 reads MDHEN; CDR2 reads SYDVKM. The length of the CDR3 is 13 residues. Trimming removed 4 bases from V and 3 bases from J, with 10 bases in between. Here the CDR3 reads CASSSGSRYEQYF. DNA of the CDR3: TGTGCCAGCAGTTCGGGCAGCCGCTACGAGCAGTACTTC.

The rearrangement uses TRBV11-2 and TRBJ2-5; tentative D call: TRBD2 (5 bases). CDR1 is SGHAT, CDR2 FQNNGV, per germline. The CDR3 totals 11 residues. Between the trimmed V and J ends, which lost 5 bases and 10 bases, there was a span of 11 bases. The CDR3 is CASSGSGLQYF. The CDR3 nucleotides read TGTGCCAGCAGCGGGTCAGGACTCCAGTACTTC. Combining the CDR3 with reference TRBV11-2 and TRBJ2-5 gives the whole variable domain EAGVAQSPRYKIIEKRQSVAFWCNPISGHATLYWYQQILGQGPKLLIQFQNNGVVDDSQLPKDRFSAERLKGVDSTLKIQPAKLEDSAVYLCASSGSGLQYFGPGTRLLVL.

This chain uses TRBV6-5 with TRBJ1-5, with D possibly matching TRBD1 (5 bases). V dropped 0 bases and J dropped 3 bases, with 6 bases sitting between them. Looked up from germline, CDR1 is MNHEY and CDR2 is SVGAGI. There are 14 residues in the CDR3. CDR3 loop: CASSYSGVNQPQHF. The CDR3 DNA reads TGTGCCAGCAGTTACTCAGGGGTCAATCAGCCCCAGCATTTT.

This clone has only one observation. The V call is TRBV2, the J call TRBJ2-2, with D maybe TRBD1 (5 bases). This CDR3 has 14 amino acids. Germline CDR1 is SNHLY and CDR2 is FYNNEI. Trimming stripped 4 bases from V and 3 bases from J, with 9 bases between. The CDR3 nucleotides read TGTGCCAGCAGTGTTAGCAGGGACACCGGGGAGCTGTTTTTT. Translated: CASSVSRDTGELFF.

V usage is TRBV27 and J usage is TRBJ2-7; TRBD2 agrees at 8 bases. This CDR3 spans 13 amino acids. The germline V gene has CDR1 MNHEY and CDR2 SMNVEV (reference sequence). Trimming removed 8 bases from V and 2 bases from J; junction bases left unmatched: 5. The CDR3 DNA sequence: TGTGCCAGCGGTGCGGGAGGAACCTACGAGCAGTACTTC. It specifies CASGAGGTYEQYF.